This T cell receptor beta chain derives from a study of cytomegalovirus exposure and HLA in healthy donors. Overall study results and limits: Apart from CMV serostatus, no immune exposure information was available. CMV antigen specificity of a few CMV-associated chains was confirmed in vitro. Later analysis suggested most CMV-associated TCR beta chains were HLA-restricted.

This PCR relied on a set of 60 Vbeta primers and 13 Jbeta primers. Profiling relied on immunoSEQ multiplex PCR, and the TCRdb table lists in-frame clones only, not all of them. The sample includes 150,000 to 190,000 clones, roughly 75% of them seen just once. Turning to this clone: Its antigen is undetermined.

Input material: PBMCs. The TCR was taken from a man between 18 and 35 years old in good health and CMV-seronegative.

CDR3 DNA: TGTGCCAGCAGTTACTCGAGGGATTCTCAGCCCCAGCATTTT. Its translation: CASSYSRDSQPQHF. This chain connects TRBV6-6 to TRBJ1-5; D ambiguous. The CDR3 totals 14 residues. CDR1 MNHNY and CDR2 SVGAGI come from the germline V gene (reference sequence). V was shortened by 0 bases and J by 6 bases, with 9 bases between the two germline ends.